This TCR beta chain came from a study of vaccination effects on CD4 cells after COVID-19. Per germline, CDR1 KGHSH and CDR2 LQKENI. With V trimmed by 2 bases and J by 5 bases, 7 bases remained unmatched. The CDR3 loop spans 15 amino acids. When roughly eleven days of culture had elapsed, CD4+ T cells were isolated. Participants completed two doses of the BNT162b2 or mRNA-1273 vaccine. Concerning this clone itself: Its target is unknown.

The protocol was immunoSEQ multiplex PCR, while the TCRdb copy is restricted to in-frame clones and leaves out a portion. The sample lists tens of thousands of clones; 65% to 80% were seen once. The receptor was derived from a human donor who received a COVID-19 vaccine. The sequences come from CD4+ T cells from PBMCs cultured without peptide, collected after COVID-19 vaccination. The gene calls are TRBV18 and TRBJ2-3; TRBD2 matches 7 bases. In nucleotides, the CDR3 is TGTGCCAGCTCACCAGGACTAGGGGAGGTAGATACGCAGTATTTT. Translated, it gives CASSPGLGEVDTQYF.